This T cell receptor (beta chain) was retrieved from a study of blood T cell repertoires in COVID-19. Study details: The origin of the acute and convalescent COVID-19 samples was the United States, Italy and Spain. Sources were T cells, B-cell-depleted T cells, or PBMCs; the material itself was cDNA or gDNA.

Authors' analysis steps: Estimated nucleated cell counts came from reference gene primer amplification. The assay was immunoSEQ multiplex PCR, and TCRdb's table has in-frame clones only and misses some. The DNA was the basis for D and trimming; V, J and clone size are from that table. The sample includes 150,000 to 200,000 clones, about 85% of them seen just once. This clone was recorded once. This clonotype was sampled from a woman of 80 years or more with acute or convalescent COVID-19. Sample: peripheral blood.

DNA of the CDR3: TGTGCCACCAGCAGACCAGACAGGGGGTTTGAGCCCCAGCATTTT. It specifies CATSRPDRGFEPQHF. The chain carries TRBV15 and TRBJ1-5, with 9 bases fitting TRBD1. In germline, CDR1 is LNHNV, CDR2 YYDKDF (reference sequence). The CDR3 spans 15 residues. Trimming took 2 bases from V and 8 from J; bases not matched to a gene: 7.